This T cell receptor beta chain was sequenced during a study of control samples from healthy donors and cancer patients (dated by TCRdb to the early 2020s). Details on this clone: No cognate antigen has been identified for it. The record has no base qualities; no much larger clone is one base away.

The library was built by means of the immunoSEQ multiplex PCR assay. The table comes from immuneACCESS by way of TCRdb, which keeps in-frame sequences with V and J called. Part of the clones is missing from these tables; in studies checked, under half for an unresolved V gene and the rest for unknown reasons. The sample table shows roughly 98,000 clones, and roughly four fifths are seen once. The ten largest make up around a tenth of the sample. V is shortened by 3 bases, J by 6 bases, and the region joining them spans 10 bases. CDR1 and CDR2 (MDHEN, SYDVKM) derive from the germline V gene. Inclusive of the bounding cysteine and phenylalanine, the CDR3 is 13 residues long. Of all the DNA, just the CDR3 is kept, 39 bases in frame from base 1.

Recombination connected TRBV28 to TRBJ2-3, with the identity of the D gene unclear. The sample consisted of blood. The clonotype comes from a woman aged 60-70 years in good health. CDR3 protein: CASSFAGVDTQYF. DNA sequence: TGTGCCAGCAGTTTCGCCGGAGTGGATACGCAGTATTTT.